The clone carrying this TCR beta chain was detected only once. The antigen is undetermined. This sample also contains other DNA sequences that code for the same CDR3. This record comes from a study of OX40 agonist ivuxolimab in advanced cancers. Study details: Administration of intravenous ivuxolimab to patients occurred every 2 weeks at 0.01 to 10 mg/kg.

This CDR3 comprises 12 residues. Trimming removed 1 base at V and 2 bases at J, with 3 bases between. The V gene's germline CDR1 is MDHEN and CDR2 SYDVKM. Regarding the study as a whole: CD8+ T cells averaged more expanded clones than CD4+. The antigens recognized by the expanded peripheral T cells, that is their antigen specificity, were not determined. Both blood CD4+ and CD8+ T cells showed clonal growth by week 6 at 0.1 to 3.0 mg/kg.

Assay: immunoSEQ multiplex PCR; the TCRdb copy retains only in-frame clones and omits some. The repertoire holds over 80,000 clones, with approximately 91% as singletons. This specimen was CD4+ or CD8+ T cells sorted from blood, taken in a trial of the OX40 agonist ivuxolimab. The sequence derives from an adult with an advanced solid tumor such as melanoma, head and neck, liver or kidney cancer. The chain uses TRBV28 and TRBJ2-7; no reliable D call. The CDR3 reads CASSLSPYEQYF. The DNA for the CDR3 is TGTGCCAGCAGTTTATCCCCCTACGAGCAGTACTTC.